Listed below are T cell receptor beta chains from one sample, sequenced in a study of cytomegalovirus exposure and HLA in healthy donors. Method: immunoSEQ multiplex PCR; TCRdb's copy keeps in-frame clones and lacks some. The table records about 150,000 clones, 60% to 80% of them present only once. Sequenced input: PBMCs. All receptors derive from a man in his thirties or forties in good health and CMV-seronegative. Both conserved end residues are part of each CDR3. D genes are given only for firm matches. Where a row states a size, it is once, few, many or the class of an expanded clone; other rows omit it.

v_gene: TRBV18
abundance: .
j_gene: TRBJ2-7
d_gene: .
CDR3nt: TGTGCCAGCTCACAGGGGTGGGAGCAGTACTTC
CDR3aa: CASSQGWEQYF

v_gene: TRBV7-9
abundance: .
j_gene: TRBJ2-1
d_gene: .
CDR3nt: TGTGCCAGCAATCATTATGAGCAGTTCTTC
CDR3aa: CASNHYEQFF

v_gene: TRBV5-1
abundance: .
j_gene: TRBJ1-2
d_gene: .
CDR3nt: TGCGCCAGCAGCTTGAGGGACGGGAGTATATCCGGTGGCTACACCTTC
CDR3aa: CASSLRDGSISGGYTF

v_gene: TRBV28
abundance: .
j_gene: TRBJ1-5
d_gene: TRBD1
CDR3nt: TGTGCCAGCATCCCAGGGGGTAGCAATCAGCCCCAGCATTTT
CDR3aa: CASIPGGSNQPQHF

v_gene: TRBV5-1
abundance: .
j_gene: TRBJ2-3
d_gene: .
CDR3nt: TGCGCCAGCAGCATTATCGGTCGAGGTACGCAGTATTTT
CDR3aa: CASSIIGRGTQYF

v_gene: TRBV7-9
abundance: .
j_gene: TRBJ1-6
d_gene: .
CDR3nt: TGTGCCAGCAGCTTCCGGGGTATAGAGTCACCCCTCCACTTT
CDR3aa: CASSFRGIESPLHF

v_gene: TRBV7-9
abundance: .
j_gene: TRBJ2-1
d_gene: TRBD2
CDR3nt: TGTGCCAGCAGCCTACCTAGCGGGGAGCAGTTCTTC
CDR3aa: CASSLPSGEQFF

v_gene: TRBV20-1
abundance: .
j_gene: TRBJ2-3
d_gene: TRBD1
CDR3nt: TGCAGTGCCCGGACAGGGACGACGCAGTATTTT
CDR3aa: CSARTGTTQYF

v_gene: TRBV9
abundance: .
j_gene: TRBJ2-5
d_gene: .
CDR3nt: TGTGCCAGCAGCGTAGGGCGGGACCAAGAGACCCAGTACTTC
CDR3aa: CASSVGRDQETQYF

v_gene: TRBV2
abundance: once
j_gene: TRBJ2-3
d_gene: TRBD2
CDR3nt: TGTGCCAGCAGTGGTGTAAAAGGACTAGCGGCGCCAGATACGCAGTATTTT
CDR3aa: CASSGVKGLAAPDTQYF

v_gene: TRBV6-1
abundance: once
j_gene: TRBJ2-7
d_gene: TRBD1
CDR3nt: TGTGCCAGCGGAAAATCGACAGGGGCCTACGAGCAGTACTTC
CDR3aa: CASGKSTGAYEQYF

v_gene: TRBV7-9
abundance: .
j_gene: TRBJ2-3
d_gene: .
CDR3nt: TGTGCCAGCAGCCTAGCAGGGAGCGCAGATACGCAGTATTTT
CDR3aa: CASSLAGSADTQYF

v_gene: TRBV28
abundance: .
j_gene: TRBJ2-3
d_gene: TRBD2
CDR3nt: TGTGCCAGCAGTTTCGGGGGGAGAGGCGCAGATACGCAGTATTTT
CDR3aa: CASSFGGRGADTQYF

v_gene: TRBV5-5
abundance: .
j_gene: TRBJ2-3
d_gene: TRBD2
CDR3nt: TGTGCCAGTCGGAGACTAGCAGGGACAGATACGCAGTATTTT
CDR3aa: CASRRLAGTDTQYF

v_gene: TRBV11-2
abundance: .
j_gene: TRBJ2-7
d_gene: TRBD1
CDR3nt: TGTGCCAGCAGCTACGGGACAGGTCAAGAGCAGTACTTC
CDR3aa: CASSYGTGQEQYF

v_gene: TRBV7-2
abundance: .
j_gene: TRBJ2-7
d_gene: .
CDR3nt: TGTGCCAGCAGCTCCGTACGGGAGTACTACGAGCAGTACTTC
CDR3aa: CASSSVREYYEQYF

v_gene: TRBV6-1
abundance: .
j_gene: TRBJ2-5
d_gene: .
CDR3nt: TGTGCCAGCAGGGGACTCAGGCAGCAGTACTTC
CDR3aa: CASRGLRQQYF

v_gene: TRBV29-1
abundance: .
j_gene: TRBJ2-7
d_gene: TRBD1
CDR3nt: TGCAGCGTTGGATTACCGGGACAGGGGACCTACGAGCAGTACTTC
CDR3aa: CSVGLPGQGTYEQYF

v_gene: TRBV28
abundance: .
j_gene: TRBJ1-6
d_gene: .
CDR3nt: TGTGCCAGCAGTTTGGAGAATAATTCACCCCTCCACTTT
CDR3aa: CASSLENNSPLHF

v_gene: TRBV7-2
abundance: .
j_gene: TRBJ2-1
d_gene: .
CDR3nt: TGTGCCAGCAGCTTAGGCCCCGGAGACGGTGAGCAGTTCTTC
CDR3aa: CASSLGPGDGEQFF

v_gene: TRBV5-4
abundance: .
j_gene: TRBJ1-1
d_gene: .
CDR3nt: TGTGCCAGCAGCTTGGGTCCAACCACAATAAGTATGAACACTGAAGCTTTCTTT
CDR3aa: CASSLGPTTISMNTEAFF

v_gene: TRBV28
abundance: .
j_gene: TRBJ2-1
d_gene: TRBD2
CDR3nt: TGTGCCAGCAGTTCTTACAGCGGGAAGAGCTACAATGAGCAGTTCTTC
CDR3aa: CASSSYSGKSYNEQFF

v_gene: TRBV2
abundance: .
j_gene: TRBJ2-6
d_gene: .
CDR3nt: TGTGCCAGCAGTATATACAGCAAGTCTGGGGCCAACGTCCTGACTTTC
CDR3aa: CASSIYSKSGANVLTF

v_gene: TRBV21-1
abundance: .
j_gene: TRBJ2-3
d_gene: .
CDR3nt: TGTGCCAGCAGCAAACGACGACAGAGCACAGATACGCAGTATTTT
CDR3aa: CASSKRRQSTDTQYF

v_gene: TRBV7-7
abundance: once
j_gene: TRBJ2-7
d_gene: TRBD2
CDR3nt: TGTGCCAGCAGCCGAACCGGGGGGGACGAGCAGTACTTC
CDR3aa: CASSRTGGDEQYF

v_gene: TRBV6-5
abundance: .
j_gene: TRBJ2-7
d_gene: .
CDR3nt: TGTGCCAGCAGTTACTCGCGGGCGAGGAGCTCCTACGAGCAGTACTTC
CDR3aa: CASSYSRARSSYEQYF

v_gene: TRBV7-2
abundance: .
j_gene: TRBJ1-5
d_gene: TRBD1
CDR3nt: TGTGCCAGCAGCTTAGGACAGGGAGATCAGCCCCAGCATTTT
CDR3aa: CASSLGQGDQPQHF